Shown below are 10 T cell receptor beta chains from a single sample sequenced in a study of blood T cell repertoires in COVID-19. The data were produced by immunoSEQ multiplex PCR, yet TCRdb's version contains in-frame clones alone and is incomplete. The sample gives roughly 230,000 clones, roughly nine tenths of which show up once; 4% to 5% is in the top ten. Input material: peripheral blood. The receptors come from a woman in her 40s who had recovered from COVID-19.

This clone was observed a few times. The chain is built from TRBV2 and TRBJ1-2, with D unclear. This CDR3 is built from 13 residues. The germline V gene encodes CDR1 SNHLY and CDR2 FYNNEI. The CDR3 DNA reads TGTTCTGGGAGGGAGATGATGAACTATGGCTACACCTTC. Its protein product is CSGREMMNYGYTF.

This chain uses TRBV24-1 with TRBJ1-4, with D unclear. The CDR3 extends over 15 amino acids. The germline gives CDR1 KGHDR, CDR2 SFDVKD. V lost 4 bases, J lost 6 bases, and 14 bases lay in between. The CDR3 is CATSDHRTGDEKLFF. CDR3 in DNA: TGTGCCACCAGTGACCACCGGACGGGAGATGAAAAACTGTTTTTT.

The chain is built from TRBV6-5 and TRBJ2-1, with D unclear. This CDR3 comprises 13 residues. V was shortened by 8 bases and J by 3 bases, with 11 bases between the two germline ends. Per the germline V gene, CDR1 is MNHEY and CDR2 is SVGAGI. The CDR3 DNA reads TGTGCCAGCTCTGTCCTACGCTACAATGAGCAGTTCTTC. It specifies CASSVLRYNEQFF.

This sequence joins TRBV2 and TRBJ2-3; 8 bases align to TRBD2. After removal of 3 bases from V and 0 bases from J, the junction contained 5 bases not matched to a gene. Germline V gene data show CDR1 as SNHLY and CDR2 as FYNNEI. The CDR3 covers 16 residues. CDR3 amino acids: CASSDSGGPSTDTQYF. CDR3 in DNA: TGTGCCAGCAGTGATTCGGGGGGGCCCAGCACAGATACGCAGTATTTT. Based on the CDR3 plus reference TRBV2 and TRBJ2-3, the full variable domain is EPEVTQTPSHQVTQMGQEVILRCVPISNHLYFYWYRQILGQKVEFLVSFYNNEISEKSEIFDDQFSVERPDGSNFTLKIRSTKLEDSAMYFCASSDSGGPSTDTQYFGPGTRLTVL.

This chain joins TRBV4-3 and TRBJ1-4; TRBD1 matches at 8 bases. Germline V gives CDR1 LGHNA, CDR2 YSLEER. CDR3 size: 22 residues. Trimming cost V 4 bases and J 3 bases; bases outside gene matches: 25. Here the CDR3 DNA reads TGCGCCAGCAGCCCCTTAGTCGTATCAGGGGGCATCCTGGGTTCGGCTAATGAAAAACTGTTTTTT. It translates to CASSPLVVSGGILGSANEKLFF.

The CDR3 sequence is CASIPGTESYEQYF. CDR3 sequence (DNA): TGCGCCAGCATTCCCGGGACAGAATCCTACGAGCAGTACTTC. J is TRBJ2-7 and V is TRBV5-1; TRBD1 agrees at 7 bases. CDR1 SGHRS and CDR2 YFSETQ come from the germline V gene. The V gene end was trimmed by 6 bases and the J gene end by 1 base; junction bases not matched to a gene: 7. This CDR3 has 14 amino acids.

This rearrangement joins TRBV6-5 to TRBJ1-2, with D uncertain. CDR1 MNHEY and CDR2 SVGAGI come from the germline V gene. The CDR3 runs to 13 residues. The V end was cut by 6 bases, the J end by 8 bases, with 16 bases between. Here the CDR3 DNA reads TGTGCCAGCAGATTCCGGGAGAACTGGGGCTACACCTTC. Its translation is CASRFRENWGYTF.

This rearrangement joins TRBV7-8 to TRBJ1-3; D is undetermined. Germline CDR1 reads SGHVS; CDR2 reads FQNEAQ. The V end was cut by 5 bases, the J end by 0 bases, with 8 bases between. CDR3 length: 14 residues. The CDR3 DNA is TGTGCCAGCAGCGCGGGCCTCTCTGGAAACACCATATATTTT. This codes for CASSAGLSGNTIYF. The full variable domain, its missing parts supplied by reference TRBV7-8 and TRBJ1-3, is GAGVSQSPRYKVAKRGQDVALRCDPISGHVSLFWYQQALGQGPEFLTYFQNEAQLDKSGLPSDRFFAERPEGSVSTLKIQRTQQEDSAVYLCASSAGLSGNTIYFGEGSWLTVV.

This clone appeared a single time. The rearrangement uses TRBV4-1 and TRBJ2-2, with 8 nucleotides matching TRBD2. Per the germline V gene, CDR1 is MGHRA and CDR2 is YSYEKL. CDR3 length equals 15 residues. Trimming removed 2 bases from V and 4 bases from J; junction bases left unmatched: 3. The CDR3 protein is CASSQSGSGTGELFF. The CDR3 DNA follows: TGCGCCAGCAGCCAAAGCGGGAGTGGCACCGGGGAGCTGTTTTTT.

This chain joins TRBV30 and TRBJ2-2, with D possibly matching TRBD1 (5 bases). This CDR3 has 14 residues. Per germline, CDR1 GTSNPN and CDR2 SVGIG (reference sequence). Trimming removed 0 bases at V and 2 bases at J, with 7 bases between. The CDR3 protein is CAWSVGANTGELFF. The CDR3 nucleotides are TGTGCCTGGAGTGTAGGGGCCAACACCGGGGAGCTGTTTTTT. Filled out from reference TRBV30 and TRBJ2-2, the complete variable domain reads SQTIHQWPATLVQPVGSPLSLECTVEGTSNPNLYWYRQAAGRGLQLLFYSVGIGQISSEVPQNLSASRPQDRQFILSSKKLLLSDSGFYLCAWSVGANTGELFFGEGSRLTVL.